The rows below give T cell receptor beta chains drawn from one sample of a study of cytomegalovirus exposure and HLA in healthy donors. Profiling relied on immunoSEQ multiplex PCR, and the TCRdb table lists in-frame clones only, not all of them. Of more than 95,000 clones listed, roughly 90% were seen once; the top ten hold 1.5% to 2.5%. The sequencing input was PBMCs. Receptors originate from a woman under 30 in good health and CMV-seronegative. CDR3s include the opening cysteine and the closing phenylalanine or tryptophan.

V gene,J gene,CDR3 protein
TRBV28,TRBJ2-1,CASSLTLGYNEQFF
TRBV18,TRBJ2-3,CASSPAWGPSTDTQYF
TRBV5-5,TRBJ1-2,CASSLRGGYTF
TRBV27,TRBJ2-1,CASSYRGGNEQFF
TRBV20-1,TRBJ1-1,CSAGGGTEAFF
TRBV5-6,TRBJ1-3,CASSGGPMGNTIYF
TRBV13,TRBJ2-7,CASSRGYQSYEQYF
TRBV12-1,TRBJ2-3,CASSSTGTSNATDTQYF
TRBV9,TRBJ1-2,CASSVAIEGDNYGYTF
TRBV5-1,TRBJ1-1,CASSLGTGRNTEAFF
TRBV27,TRBJ1-1,CASSTGTEAFF
TRBV5-8,TRBJ1-4,CASSLMTGVANEKLFF
TRBV10-2,TRBJ2-1,CASRLAGGGEQFF
TRBV27,TRBJ1-5,CASSFQGRNQPQHF
TRBV5-1,TRBJ2-1,CASSFRLAGGGSYNEQFF
TRBV7-9,TRBJ2-7,CASSPWDREGEQYF
TRBV30,TRBJ1-2,CAWSVQEGINGYTF
TRBV25-1,TRBJ2-3,CASSENGVGSTDTQYF
TRBV7-2,TRBJ2-5,CASSSTIEAGGWTQYF
TRBV27,TRBJ2-1,CASSSDRPSYNEQFF
TRBV30,TRBJ1-1,CAWSGREAFF
TRBV6-4,TRBJ2-3,CASMRTGVPDTQYF
TRBV19,TRBJ1-5,CASSRDSLGVSNQPQHF
TRBV27,TRBJ1-1,CASSLSTGNTEAFF
TRBV11-3,TRBJ1-1,CASRKEPMNTEAFF
TRBV7-2,TRBJ2-7,CASSLDTTYEQYF
TRBV7-9,TRBJ2-3,CASSRYGNRNLDTQYF
TRBV28,TRBJ2-7,CASRPGLRTYEQYF
TRBV5-1,TRBJ2-1,CASSRAGQGNEQFF
TRBV29-1,TRBJ1-2,CSVENRGYRDGYTF